This T cell receptor (beta chain) was sequenced for a study of Ad26.COV2.S vaccination and SARS-CoV-2 variants. The V segment lost 2 bases and the J segment 5 bases; nucleotides outside the gene matches: 6. CDR3 length: 16 amino acids. Looked up from germline, CDR1 is SGHRS and CDR2 is YFSETQ. A note on this clone: Its antigen remains unidentified.

Study-wide results and limits: Assessments of TCR breadth and depth may have underestimated the total T cell responses.

Generated by immunoSEQ multiplex PCR, the TCRdb table keeps only in-frame clones and is missing some. The sample shows under 600,000 clones, 80% to 90% of them seen only once. Treatment of the sample: around 19 received Ad26.COV2.S at low or high dose, single or two shots; roughly five received placebo; per-sample allocation not given. Following the first vaccine or placebo injection, samples were taken on day 63. The specimen was peripheral blood, collected in a trial of Ad26.COV2.S vaccine versus placebo. The rearrangement uses TRBV5-1 and TRBJ2-2; TRBD2 aligns across 10 bases. The TCR was taken from a person between 18 and 59 years old who received the Ad26.COV2.S COVID-19 vaccine or a placebo. The chain's CDR3 is CASSFLAGGGTGELFF. The CDR3 DNA reads TGCGCCAGCAGCTTTTTAGCGGGAGGTGGTACCGGGGAGCTGTTTTTT.